This T cell receptor beta chain is drawn from a study of T cell repertoires in cytomegalovirus infection. Background on the study: CMV infection together with matching HLA type was indicated by public TCR beta signatures.

This CDR3 is 15 amino acids long. CDR1 is MNHEY, CDR2 SVGEGT, per germline. The V gene lost 4 bases and the J gene lost 4 bases, with 14 bases spanning the gap. TCRdb itself ran the reads through MiXCR, one entry per CDR3 protein. The data hold tens of thousands of distinct CDR3 sequences, with about 18% observed a single time. This clonotype appeared many times. Its antigen remains unidentified. The input for sequencing was CD8+ T cells from cultured PBMCs, taken from culture after CMV antigen stimulation. The chain carries TRBV6-2 or TRBV6-3 and TRBJ1-3, with D possibly being TRBD1 (6 bases). This sequence originates from a human donor in good health (CMV status not recorded). Some clones in this sample may be carry-over from other donors' samples. CDR3 region: CASSSEDRLGNTIYF. The CDR3 DNA is TGTGCCAGCAGTTCCGAGGACAGATTGGGAAACACCATATATTTT.